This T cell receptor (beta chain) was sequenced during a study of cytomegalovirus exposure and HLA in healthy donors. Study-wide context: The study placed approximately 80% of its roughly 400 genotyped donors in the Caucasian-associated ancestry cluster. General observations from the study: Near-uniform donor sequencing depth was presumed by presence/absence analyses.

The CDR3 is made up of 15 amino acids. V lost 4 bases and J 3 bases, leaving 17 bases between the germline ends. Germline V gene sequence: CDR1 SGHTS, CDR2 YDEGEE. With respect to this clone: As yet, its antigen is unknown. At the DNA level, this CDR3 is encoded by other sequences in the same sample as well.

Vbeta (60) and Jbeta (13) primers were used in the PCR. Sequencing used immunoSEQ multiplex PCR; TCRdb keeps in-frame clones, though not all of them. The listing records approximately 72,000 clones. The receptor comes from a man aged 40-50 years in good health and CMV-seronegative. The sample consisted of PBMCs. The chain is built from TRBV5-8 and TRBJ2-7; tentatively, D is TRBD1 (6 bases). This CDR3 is CASSTPTGLDYEQYF. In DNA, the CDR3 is TGTGCCAGCAGCACTCCAACAGGGTTAGACTACGAGCAGTACTTC.